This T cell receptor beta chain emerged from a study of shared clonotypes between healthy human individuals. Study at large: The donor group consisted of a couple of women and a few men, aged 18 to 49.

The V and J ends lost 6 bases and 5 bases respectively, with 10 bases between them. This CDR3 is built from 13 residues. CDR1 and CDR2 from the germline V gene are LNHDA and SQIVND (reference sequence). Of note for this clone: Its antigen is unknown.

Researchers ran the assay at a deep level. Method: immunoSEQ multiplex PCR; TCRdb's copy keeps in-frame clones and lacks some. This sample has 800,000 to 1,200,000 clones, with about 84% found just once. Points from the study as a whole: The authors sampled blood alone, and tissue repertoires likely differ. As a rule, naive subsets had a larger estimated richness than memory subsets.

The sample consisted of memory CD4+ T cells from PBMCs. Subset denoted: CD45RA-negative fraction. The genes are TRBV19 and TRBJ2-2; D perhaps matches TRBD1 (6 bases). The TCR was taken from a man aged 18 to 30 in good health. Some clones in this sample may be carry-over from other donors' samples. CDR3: CASRKGTTGELFF. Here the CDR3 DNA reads TGTGCCAGTAGGAAGGGGACAACCGGGGAGCTGTTTTTT.